The source of this T cell receptor (beta chain) is a study of T cells in Graves' hyperthyroidism and ophthalmopathy. Study context: At the time of initial diagnosis and before any treatment, peripheral blood was collected.

This clonotype was picked up a small number of times. Its antigen is as yet unknown. RNA transcripts were the template for amplifying TCR beta CDR3 regions. HTBI primers were employed in a first-round RT-PCR of the TCR CDR3. MiXCR was run by TCRdb on the multiplex PCR reads, yielding one entry per CDR3 protein. Of fewer than 700,000 distinct CDR3 sequences listed, under 20% are singletons. Notes on the study in general: Most thyroid clonotypes expanded above 0.001 were also detected in blood.

The germline CDR1 and CDR2 sequences are SGHDN and FVKESK. V lost 4 bases and J lost 2; bases outside the gene matches: 7. The CDR3 runs 15 residues. This TCR was recovered from a woman aged 18-35 years with Graves' ophthalmopathy. The V call is TRBV14, the J call TRBJ2-7; 8 bases map to TRBD1. The specimen was blood. CDR3 sequence: CASSLTGDPTYEQYF. CDR3 DNA: TGTGCCAGCAGCCTGACAGGGGACCCTACCTACGAGCAGTACTTC.